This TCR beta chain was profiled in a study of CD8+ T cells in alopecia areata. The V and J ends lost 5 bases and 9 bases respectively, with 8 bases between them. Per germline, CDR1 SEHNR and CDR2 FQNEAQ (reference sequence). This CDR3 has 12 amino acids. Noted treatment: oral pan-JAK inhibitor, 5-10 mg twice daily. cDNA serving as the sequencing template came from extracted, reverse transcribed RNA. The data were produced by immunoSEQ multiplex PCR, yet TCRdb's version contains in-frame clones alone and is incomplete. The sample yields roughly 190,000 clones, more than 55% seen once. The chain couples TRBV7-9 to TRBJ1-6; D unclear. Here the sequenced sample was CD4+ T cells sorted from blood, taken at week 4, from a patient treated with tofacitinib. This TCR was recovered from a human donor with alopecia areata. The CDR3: CASSRDLSPLHF. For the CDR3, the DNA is TGTGCCAGCAGCCGCGACCTTTCACCCCTCCACTTT.